These T cell receptor beta chains were read from a single sample in a study of vaccination effects on CD4 cells after COVID-19. These receptors are not linked to any known antigen. Sequencing was performed with immunoSEQ multiplex PCR; in TCRdb, only in-frame clones are kept and a portion is missing. The data show around 63,000 clones, with 70% to 85% seen just once and 3% to 4% held by the top ten. This specimen consisted of CD4+ T cells from PBMCs cultured with HCoV-OC43 spike peptides, obtained before COVID-19 vaccination. These receptors came from a human donor who received a COVID-19 vaccine. CDR3s include the opening cysteine and the closing phenylalanine or tryptophan. A D gene is named only where the DNA matches it firmly. Only part of the rows carry a size: once, few, many, or a class if the clone is expanded.

- TRBJ2-3 TRBV3-1/TRBV3-2 14 TRBD2 CASRSGGSTDTQYF TGTGCCAGCAGGAGCGGGGGTAGCACAGATACGCAGTATTTT
- TRBJ2-6 TRBV4-2 17 - CASSQGTADSGANVLTF TGTGCCAGCAGCCAAGGGACTGCCGACTCTGGGGCCAACGTCCTGACTTTC
- TRBJ2-3 TRBV18 15 TRBD1 CASSPPDRGTDTQYF TGTGCCAGCTCACCACCGGACAGGGGCACAGATACGCAGTATTTT
- TRBJ2-3 TRBV7-2 17 - CASSWRAAGTSTDTQYF TGTGCCAGCAGCTGGCGGGCGGCGGGAACTAGCACAGATACGCAGTATTTT
few TRBJ2-2 TRBV7-3 14 TRBD1 CASSRDRNTGELFF TGTGCCAGCAGCCGGGACAGAAACACCGGGGAGCTGTTTTTT
- TRBJ1-1 TRBV19 15 - CASSMPGSLNTEAFF TGTGCCAGTAGTATGCCTGGGAGCCTGAACACTGAAGCTTTCTTT
- TRBJ1-2 TRBV7-2 14 - CASSSSPGAEGYTF TGTGCCAGCAGCTCCTCTCCGGGGGCGGAGGGCTACACCTTC
few TRBJ2-4 TRBV18 14 TRBD1 CASSPSTGKNIQYF TGTGCCAGCTCACCTTCGACAGGGAAAAACATTCAGTACTTC
few TRBJ2-5 TRBV7-3 13 - CASSLYGQETQYF TGTGCCAGCAGCTTATACGGACAAGAGACCCAGTACTTC
- TRBJ1-2 TRBV30 13 TRBD1 CARKDRGRSGYTF TGTGCCCGGAAAGACAGGGGGCGCAGCGGCTACACCTTC
- TRBJ1-1 TRBV10-2 13 - CASSEGQNTEAFF TGCGCCAGCAGTGAGGGACAGAACACTGAAGCTTTCTTT
- TRBJ1-1 TRBV5-6 16 TRBD1 CASSLTGTALTTEAFF TGTGCCAGCAGCTTAACAGGGACAGCCCTAACTACTGAAGCTTTCTTT
- TRBJ2-3 TRBV9 14 - CASSPRQGTDTQYF TGTGCCAGCAGCCCTCGACAGGGCACAGATACGCAGTATTTT
once TRBJ1-6 TRBV5-1 16 - CASSLSGASGNSPLHF TGCGCCAGCAGCTTGAGCGGGGCATCCGGCAATTCACCCCTCCACTTT
- TRBJ2-1 TRBV16 12 - CASSLRAGPPFF TGTGCCAGCAGCCTCCGGGCAGGCCCTCCATTCTTC
- TRBJ1-1 TRBV12-3/TRBV12-4 13 - CASSSGTYTEAFF TGTGCCAGCAGTTCGGGGACATACACTGAAGCTTTCTTT
- TRBJ1-5 TRBV2 14 TRBD1 CASRGQGAHQPQHF TGTGCCAGCAGGGGACAGGGGGCTCATCAGCCCCAGCATTTT
- TRBJ1-4 TRBV5-1 16 - CASSLVPGVTNEKLFF TGCGCCAGCAGCTTGGTGCCAGGGGTAACTAATGAAAAACTGTTTTTT
few TRBJ1-4 TRBV18 14 - CASSSQGRDEKLFF TGTGCCAGCTCGTCCCAGGGCCGAGATGAAAAACTGTTTTTT
- TRBJ2-5 TRBV7-2 12 - CASSLFGETQYF TGTGCCAGCAGCTTATTCGGTGAGACCCAGTACTTC
- TRBJ2-2 TRBV29-1 12 - CSARPNTGELFF TGCAGCGCTCGACCGAACACCGGGGAGCTGTTTTTT
once TRBJ1-1 TRBV5-1 17 - CASSLTLGPLTNTEAFF TGCGCCAGCAGCTTGACTTTGGGGCCCCTAACGAACACTGAAGCTTTCTTT
- TRBJ1-1 TRBV7-2 14 - CASSYRDGITEAFF TGTGCCAGCAGCTACCGGGACGGTATAACAGAAGCTTTCTTT
- TRBJ2-2 TRBV3-1/TRBV3-2 18 - CASSPREWGKRNTGELFF TGTGCCAGCAGCCCCCGAGAGTGGGGGAAGAGAAACACCGGGGAGCTGTTTTTT
few TRBJ1-1 TRBV24-1 13 - CATSDLGRGKPFF TGTGCCACCAGTGATTTGGGCAGGGGAAAACCTTTCTTT
few TRBJ1-5 TRBV28 14 TRBD1 CASSPGTGNQPQHF TGTGCCAGCAGTCCGGGGACAGGAAATCAGCCCCAGCATTTT
- TRBJ1-2 TRBV5-1 13 - CASSAGSRYGYTF TGCGCCAGCAGCGCAGGGAGCCGCTATGGCTACACCTTC
- TRBJ1-2 TRBV5-1 13 - CASSIDVNYGYTF TGCGCCAGCAGCATCGACGTTAACTATGGCTACACCTTC
once TRBJ2-3 TRBV24-1 17 TRBD2 CATSDITSGGFTDTQYF TGTGCCACCAGTGATATTACTAGCGGGGGGTTCACAGATACGCAGTATTTT
- TRBJ1-6 TRBV7-9 14 - CASRAEGLDSPLHF TGTGCCAGCAGGGCCGAGGGCCTCGATTCACCCCTCCACTTT
- TRBJ1-2 TRBV6-6 14 TRBD1 CASSINSGGHGYTF TGTGCCAGCAGTATAAACTCAGGGGGCCATGGCTACACCTTC
few TRBJ1-2 TRBV6-5 11 - CASNTNYGYTF TGTGCCAGCAACACCAACTATGGCTACACCTTC
once TRBJ1-1 TRBV6-5 16 - CASSYWSGSGNTEAFF TGTGCCAGCAGTTACTGGTCGGGGTCAGGGAATACTGAAGCTTTCTTT
- TRBJ2-1 TRBV5-1 15 - CASSLDRSSYNEQFF TGCGCCAGCAGCTTGGACAGAAGCTCCTACAATGAGCAGTTCTTC
once TRBJ1-1 TRBV5-4 15 TRBD1 CASSRDRVMNTEAFF TGTGCCAGCAGCCGGGACAGGGTGATGAACACTGAAGCTTTCTTT
few TRBJ1-2 TRBV5-1 12 - CASTLAGEGYTF TGCGCCAGCACTTTGGCCGGGGAAGGCTACACCTTC
- TRBJ1-2 TRBV6-2/TRBV6-3 15 - CASSYSTRVHYGYTF TGTGCCAGCAGTTACTCCACCAGGGTCCACTATGGCTACACCTTC
once TRBJ1-5 TRBV7-2 13 TRBD1 CATGTGGFQPQHF TGTGCCACCGGGACAGGGGGCTTTCAGCCCCAGCATTTT
- TRBJ2-5 TRBV5-4 16 TRBD1 CASSSRTGYRQETQYF TGTGCCAGCAGCTCCCGGACAGGGTATCGGCAAGAGACCCAGTACTTC
- TRBJ2-5 TRBV30 14 TRBD1 CAWSAGTGWKTQYF TGTGCCTGGAGTGCCGGGACAGGGTGGAAGACCCAGTACTTC
- TRBJ2-2 TRBV12-5 15 - CASGGRGASTGELFF TGTGCTAGTGGTGGAAGGGGTGCAAGCACCGGGGAGCTGTTTTTT
- TRBJ2-2 TRBV6-5 15 - CASSSGALGTGELFF TGTGCCAGCAGCTCCGGGGCCCTGGGTACCGGGGAGCTGTTTTTT
- TRBJ1-5 TRBV6-6 16 TRBD1 CASSRKTGPSNQPQHF TGTGCCAGCAGCAGAAAGACAGGGCCGAGCAATCAGCCCCAGCATTTT
- TRBJ1-1 TRBV3-1/TRBV3-2 16 TRBD1 CASSRGQGAWGTEAFF TGTGCCAGCAGCCGAGGACAGGGGGCTTGGGGCACTGAAGCTTTCTTT
- TRBJ2-5 TRBV10-1 14 - CATRGGSGKETQYF TGCGCCACCAGGGGGGGTAGCGGAAAAGAGACCCAGTACTTC
- TRBJ1-1 TRBV6-5 14 - CASSYPGGNTEAFF TGTGCCAGCAGTTACCCCGGGGGCAACACTGAAGCTTTCTTT
- TRBJ1-2 TRBV19 14 TRBD1 CASSLTQGGYGYTF TGTGCCAGTAGTTTGACCCAGGGGGGATATGGCTACACCTTC
- TRBJ1-5 TRBV6-1 16 - CASSEELQGGHQPQHF TGTGCCAGCAGTGAAGAGTTACAGGGAGGGCATCAGCCCCAGCATTTT
once TRBJ1-5 TRBV29-1 13 TRBD1 CSVGTGTNQPQHF TGCAGCGTGGGGACAGGGACGAATCAGCCCCAGCATTTT
- TRBJ1-2 TRBV5-1 14 - CASSPNSWDFGYTF TGCGCCAGCAGCCCCAACTCCTGGGATTTTGGCTACACCTTC
- TRBJ2-1 TRBV2 12 - CASSSGLREQFF TGTGCCAGCAGCTCGGGCCTTCGTGAGCAGTTCTTC
- TRBJ2-1 TRBV6-5 14 TRBD2 CASKVAGVYNEQFF TGTGCCAGCAAAGTAGCGGGGGTTTACAATGAGCAGTTCTTC
- TRBJ1-5 TRBV5-1 15 - CASSLDLGSNQPQHF TGCGCCAGCAGCTTAGATTTGGGGAGCAATCAGCCCCAGCATTTT